A selection of T cell receptor beta chains follows, all from one sample in a study of blood T cell repertoires in COVID-19. Produced via immunoSEQ multiplex PCR; TCRdb's table is partial and in-frame only. In the table there are around 170,000 clones, about 91% of which are singletons. Sample: peripheral blood. These TCRs come from a woman aged 25 to 39 with acute or convalescent COVID-19. CDR3s include the opening cysteine and the closing phenylalanine or tryptophan.

j_call	v_call	cdr3_aa
TRBJ2-1	TRBV9	CASSGENEQFF
TRBJ2-1	TRBV11-2	CASSFANGLAGVNEQFF
TRBJ1-2	TRBV28	CASSPPRWASGYTF
TRBJ2-5	TRBV11-2	CASSLGQRQPQETQYF
TRBJ1-1	TRBV5-1	CASGSGAYEAFF
TRBJ1-4	TRBV2	CASREYREEKLFF
TRBJ1-5	TRBV19	CASSRGQGSNQPQHF
TRBJ2-7	TRBV20-1	CSASLGLASYEQYF
TRBJ2-1	TRBV11-2	CASSPSRGRMHEQFF
TRBJ1-2	TRBV9	CASSAPSGGYTF
TRBJ1-2	TRBV20-1	CSASDRAGYTF
TRBJ1-2	TRBV5-1	CASSWGPGRAKGYTF
TRBJ2-5	TRBV3-1/TRBV3-2	CASSQELDLGAAETQYF
TRBJ2-1	TRBV28	CASIPLRGTPSGAYNEQFF
TRBJ1-4	TRBV5-1	CASAGTGGLGEKLFF
TRBJ1-3	TRBV19	CASSWGLGNTIYF
TRBJ2-5	TRBV4-1	CASSPDIRETQYF
TRBJ1-1	TRBV11-2	CASSSRAEAFF
TRBJ2-1	TRBV9	CASSVGQGAYNEQFF
TRBJ2-1	TRBV27	CASSSTKLAGYDNEQFF
TRBJ2-7	TRBV28	CATRRGGTYEQYF
TRBJ1-2	TRBV10-3	CAIGQGVNYGYTF
TRBJ1-6	TRBV2	CASRPGGLTPLHF
TRBJ2-6	TRBV18	CASSPSGTGANVLTF
TRBJ2-7	TRBV28	CASASGPLSYEQYF
TRBJ1-3	TRBV7-2	CASSFLSRSDGNTIYF
TRBJ2-3	TRBV28	CASSPRTSGSLSDTQYF
TRBJ2-7	TRBV11-3	CASSFGGTSEQYF
TRBJ1-2	TRBV2	CASSTPGYKGYTF
TRBJ1-2	TRBV5-4	CASSPDRMNYGYTF
TRBJ1-5	TRBV2	CASSRTGGYQPQHF
TRBJ1-6	TRBV27	CASSFVDSPLHF
TRBJ2-5	TRBV3-1/TRBV3-2	CASSQVSGQETQYF
TRBJ2-1	TRBV29-1	CSAGLQYINEQFF
TRBJ1-5	TRBV28	CASGGSGMGQPQHF
TRBJ2-5	TRBV9	CASSVAHRGAQETQYF
TRBJ2-3	TRBV7-2	CASSWLSTDTQYF
TRBJ1-6	TRBV3-1/TRBV3-2	CASSHPGRSSPLHF
TRBJ1-5	TRBV28	CASSFGGIRQPQHF
TRBJ2-1	TRBV6-5	CASTLAGGSEQFF
TRBJ2-5	TRBV5-1	CASKDTGQEQETQYF
TRBJ2-7	TRBV5-5	CASSSRWVSEQYF
TRBJ2-1	TRBV6-5	CASSPGLSYSEQFF
TRBJ2-2	TRBV10-1	CASSELREGGTGELFF
TRBJ2-5	TRBV28	CASGGSGSRETQYF
TRBJ2-1	TRBV3-1/TRBV3-2	CASSHAAGDEQFF
TRBJ1-6	TRBV11-3	CASSLSGSGSPLHF
TRBJ2-5	TRBV30	CAWSPGRETQYF
TRBJ1-5	TRBV2	CASSQGQISNQPQHF